This T cell receptor (beta chain) emerged from a study of shared clonotypes between healthy human individuals. Study-wide background: The plates for each donor numbered three CD4 naive, three CD4 memory, two CD8 naive and one CD8 memory.

Cells designated naive CD8 were CD45RO-negative and were positively selected for CCR7, with terminally differentiated effector memory CD45RA+ cells excluded. The study's findings and limits: Several donors shared approximately 5% of their naive CD4 clonotypes.

On this clone: Its antigen is not identified.

The CDR3 has 17 residues. V lost 8 bases to trimming and J lost 0 bases, with 21 bases between them. Germline V gene data show CDR1 as MGHRA and CDR2 as YSYEKL. Sequenced by immunoSEQ multiplex PCR; TCRdb stores in-frame clones only, minus some. The data contain roughly 590,000 clones, over 95% of them singletons. The receptor comes from a woman in her twenties or thirties in good health. The chain couples TRBV4-1 to TRBJ2-3, with D uncertain. Source material: naive CD8+ T cells sorted from blood. CDR3 amino acids: CASSFTGSTLSTDTQYF. In DNA form, the CDR3 reads TGCGCCAGCTCCTTCACCGGGTCTACCCTTAGCACAGATACGCAGTATTTT.